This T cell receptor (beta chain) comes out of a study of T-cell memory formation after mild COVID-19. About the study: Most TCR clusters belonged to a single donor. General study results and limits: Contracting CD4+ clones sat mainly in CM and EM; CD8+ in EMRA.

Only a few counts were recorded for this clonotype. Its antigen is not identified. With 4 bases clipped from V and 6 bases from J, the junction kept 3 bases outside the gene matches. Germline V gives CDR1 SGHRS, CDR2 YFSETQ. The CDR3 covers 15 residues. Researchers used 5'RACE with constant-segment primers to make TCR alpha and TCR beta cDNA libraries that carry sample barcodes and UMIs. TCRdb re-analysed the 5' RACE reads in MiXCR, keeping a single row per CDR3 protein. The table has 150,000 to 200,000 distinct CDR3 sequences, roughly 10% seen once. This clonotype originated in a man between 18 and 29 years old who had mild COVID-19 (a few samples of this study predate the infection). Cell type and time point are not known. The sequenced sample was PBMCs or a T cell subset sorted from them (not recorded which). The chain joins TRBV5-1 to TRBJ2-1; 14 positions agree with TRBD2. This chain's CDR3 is CASSHGTSGGNEQFF. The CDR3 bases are TGCGCCAGCAGCCACGGGACTAGCGGGGGCAATGAGCAGTTCTTC. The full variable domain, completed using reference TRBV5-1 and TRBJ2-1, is KAGVTQTPRYLIKTRGQQVTLSCSPISGHRSVSWYQQTPGQGLQFLFEYFSETQRNKGNFPGRFSGRQFSNSRSEMNVSTLELGDSALYLCASSHGTSGGNEQFFGPGTRLTVL.